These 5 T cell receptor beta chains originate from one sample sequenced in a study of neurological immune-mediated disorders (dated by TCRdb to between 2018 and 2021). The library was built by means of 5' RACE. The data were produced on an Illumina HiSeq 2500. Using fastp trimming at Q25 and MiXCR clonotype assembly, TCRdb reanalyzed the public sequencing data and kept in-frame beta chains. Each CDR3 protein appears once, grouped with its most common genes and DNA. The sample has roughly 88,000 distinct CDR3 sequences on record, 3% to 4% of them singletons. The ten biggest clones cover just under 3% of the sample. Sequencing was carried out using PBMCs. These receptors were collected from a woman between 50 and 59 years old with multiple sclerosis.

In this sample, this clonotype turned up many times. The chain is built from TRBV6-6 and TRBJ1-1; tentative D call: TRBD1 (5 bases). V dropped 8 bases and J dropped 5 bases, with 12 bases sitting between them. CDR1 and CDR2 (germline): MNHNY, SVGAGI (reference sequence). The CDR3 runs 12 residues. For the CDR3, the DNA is TGTGCCAGCTGGATTGGGGGAACTGAAGCTTTCTTT. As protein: CASWIGGTEAFF.

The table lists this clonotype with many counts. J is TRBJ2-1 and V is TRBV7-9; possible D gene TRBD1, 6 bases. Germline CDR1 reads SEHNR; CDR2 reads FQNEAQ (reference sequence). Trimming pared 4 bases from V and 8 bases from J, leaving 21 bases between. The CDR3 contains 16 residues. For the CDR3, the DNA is TGTGCCAGCAGCTCTACTGTACTAGGGGGAATCTATGAGCAGTTCTTC. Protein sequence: CASSSTVLGGIYEQFF.

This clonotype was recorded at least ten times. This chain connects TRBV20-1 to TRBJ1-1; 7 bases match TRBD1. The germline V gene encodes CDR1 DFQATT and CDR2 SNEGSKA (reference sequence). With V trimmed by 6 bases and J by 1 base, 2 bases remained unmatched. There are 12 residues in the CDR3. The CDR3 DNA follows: TGCAGTGCCCAGGGGGGGAACACTGAAGCTTTCTTT. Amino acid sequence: CSAQGGNTEAFF.

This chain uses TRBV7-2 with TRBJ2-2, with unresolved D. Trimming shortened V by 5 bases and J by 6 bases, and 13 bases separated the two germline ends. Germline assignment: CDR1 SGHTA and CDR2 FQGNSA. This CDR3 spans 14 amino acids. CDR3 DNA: TGTGCCAGCAGCCGTCTCCAAAAACCCGGGGAGCTGTTTTTT. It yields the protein CASSRLQKPGELFF.

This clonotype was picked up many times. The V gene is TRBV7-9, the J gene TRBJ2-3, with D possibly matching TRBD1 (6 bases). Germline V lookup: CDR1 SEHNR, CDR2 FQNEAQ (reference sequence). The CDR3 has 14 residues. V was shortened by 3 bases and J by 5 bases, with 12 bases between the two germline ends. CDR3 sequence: CASSLWGRKDTQYF. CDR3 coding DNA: TGTGCCAGCAGCTTGTGGGGGCGGAAAGATACGCAGTATTTT.